Sequencing of this TCR beta chain was carried out in a study of vaccination effects on CD4 cells after COVID-19. Study outcomes and limitations: Recruitment yielded few convalescent patients, and the study had no early post-infection timepoints.

This table comes from immunoSEQ multiplex PCR, and its TCRdb copy is limited to in-frame clones, with some not included. The repertoire has approximately 40,000 clones, around 70% of them found once; the top ten carry 20% to 25%. Germline V lookup: CDR1 SQVTM, CDR2 ANQGSEA. The CDR3 runs to 13 residues. The V end was cut by 6 bases, the J end by 4 bases, with 15 bases between. Concerning this clone itself: Its antigen is undetermined.

Antigen-specific CD4+ T cells expanded by the ViraFEST assay with viral peptide pools were then sequenced. Subsequent to a culture period of about ten days, CD4+ T cells were isolated. Among the vaccine recipients, none had a prior SARS-CoV-2 infection, and nucleocapsid antibodies were negative. The TCR comes from a human donor who received a COVID-19 vaccine. Sequences were derived from CD4+ T cells from PBMCs cultured with SARS-CoV-2 spike peptides, sampled before COVID-19 vaccination. This chain joins TRBV29-1 and TRBJ2-5; D assignment may be TRBD1 or TRBD2 (5 bases each). The CDR3 protein is CSVASGTGETQYF. The DNA of the CDR3 is TGCAGCGTGGCCTCAGGGACGGGAGAGACCCAGTACTTC.